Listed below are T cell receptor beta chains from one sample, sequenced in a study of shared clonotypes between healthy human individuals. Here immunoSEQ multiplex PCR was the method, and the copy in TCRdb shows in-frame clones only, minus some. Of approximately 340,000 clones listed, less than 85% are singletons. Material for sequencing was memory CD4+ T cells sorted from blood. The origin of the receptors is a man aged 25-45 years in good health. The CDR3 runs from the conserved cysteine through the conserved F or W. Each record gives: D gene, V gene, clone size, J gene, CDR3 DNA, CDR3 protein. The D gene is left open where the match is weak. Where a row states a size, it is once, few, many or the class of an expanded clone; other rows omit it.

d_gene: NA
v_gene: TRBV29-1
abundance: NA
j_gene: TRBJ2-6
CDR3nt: TGCAGCGTTGAAGATCGCTCGCAGGGTGGGTTGGGGGCCAACGTCCTGACTTTC
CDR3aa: CSVEDRSQGGLGANVLTF

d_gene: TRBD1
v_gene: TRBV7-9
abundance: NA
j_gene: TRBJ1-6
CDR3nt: TGTGCCAGCAGCTCGGGACAGGATAATTCACCCCTCCACTTT
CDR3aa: CASSSGQDNSPLHF

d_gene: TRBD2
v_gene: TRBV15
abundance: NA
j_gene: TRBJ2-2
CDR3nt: TGTGCCACCAGCAGCGGGGGACTAGCGGGAGCCGGGGAGCTGTTTTTT
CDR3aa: CATSSGGLAGAGELFF

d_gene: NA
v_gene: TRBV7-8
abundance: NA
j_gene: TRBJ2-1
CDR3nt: TGTGCCAGCAGCCGAGAAAGGTTCCACCAGCCAGACAATGAGCAGTTCTTC
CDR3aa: CASSRERFHQPDNEQFF

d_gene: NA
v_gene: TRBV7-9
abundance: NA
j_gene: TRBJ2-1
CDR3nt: TGTGCCAGTTGGAGCAGCTCCTACAATGAGCAGTTCTTC
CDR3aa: CASWSSSYNEQFF

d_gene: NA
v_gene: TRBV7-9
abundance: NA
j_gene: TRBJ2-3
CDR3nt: TGTGCCAGCAGCCAACTGGTCACAGATACGCAGTATTTT
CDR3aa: CASSQLVTDTQYF

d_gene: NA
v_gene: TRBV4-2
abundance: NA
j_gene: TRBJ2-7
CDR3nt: TGTGCCAGCAGCCAAGATGGACGGGGTTCCTACGAGCAGTACTTC
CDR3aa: CASSQDGRGSYEQYF

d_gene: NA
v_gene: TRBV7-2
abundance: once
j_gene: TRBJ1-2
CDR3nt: TGTGCCAGCAGCTTAGATTGGACAGCTACATATGGCTACACCTTC
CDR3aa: CASSLDWTATYGYTF

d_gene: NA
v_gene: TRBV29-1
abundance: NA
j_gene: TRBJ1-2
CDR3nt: TGCAGCGTCTCCGGGGGGATGGGTGGCTACACCTTC
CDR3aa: CSVSGGMGGYTF

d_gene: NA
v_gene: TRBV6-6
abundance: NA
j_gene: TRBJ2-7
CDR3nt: TGTGCCAGCAGTTACTCTTCAAGATCAACCTACGAGCAGTACTTC
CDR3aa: CASSYSSRSTYEQYF

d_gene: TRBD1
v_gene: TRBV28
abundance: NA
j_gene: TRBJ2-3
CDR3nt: TGTGCCAGCAGTCCCTCCGGGACAGCAAAAGATACGCAGTATTTT
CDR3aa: CASSPSGTAKDTQYF

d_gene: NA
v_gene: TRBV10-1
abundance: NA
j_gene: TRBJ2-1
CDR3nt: TGCGCCAGCAACAACGTCCCTGGCAATGAGCAGTTCTTC
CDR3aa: CASNNVPGNEQFF

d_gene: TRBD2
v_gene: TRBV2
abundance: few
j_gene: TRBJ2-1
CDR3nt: TGTGCCAGCAGAGCGGGAGAGGGCAATGAGCAGTTCTTC
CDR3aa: CASRAGEGNEQFF

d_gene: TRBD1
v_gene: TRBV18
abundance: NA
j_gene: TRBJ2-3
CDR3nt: TGTGCCAGCTCACCCCGGGACAGGGGCACAGATACGCAGTATTTT
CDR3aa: CASSPRDRGTDTQYF

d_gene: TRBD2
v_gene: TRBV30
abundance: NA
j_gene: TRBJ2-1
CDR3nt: TGTGCCTGGAGTTCTACTAGCGTCTGGGGTAAGCAGTTCTTC
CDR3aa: CAWSSTSVWGKQFF

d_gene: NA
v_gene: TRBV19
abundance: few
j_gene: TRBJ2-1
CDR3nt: TGTGCCAGTACCCCTACCCGGGCACACAATGAGCAGTTCTTC
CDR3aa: CASTPTRAHNEQFF

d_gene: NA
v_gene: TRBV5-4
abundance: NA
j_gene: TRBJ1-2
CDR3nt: TGTGCCAGCAGCTTGGTGGCCGAACAGGGCCGTGGCTACACCTTC
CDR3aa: CASSLVAEQGRGYTF

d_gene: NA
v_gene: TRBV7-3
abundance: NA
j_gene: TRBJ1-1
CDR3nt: TGTGCCAGCAGCAAACACATGAACACTGAAGCTTTCTTT
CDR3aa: CASSKHMNTEAFF

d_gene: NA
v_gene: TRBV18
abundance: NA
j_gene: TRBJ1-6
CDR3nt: TGTGCCAGCTCACTGACCGGGTCTTCAAATTCACCCCTCCACTTT
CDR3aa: CASSLTGSSNSPLHF

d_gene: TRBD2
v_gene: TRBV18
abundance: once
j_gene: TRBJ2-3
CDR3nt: TGTGCCAGCTCACCAGGACTAGCGGGAGGTGCAGATACGCAGTATTTT
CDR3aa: CASSPGLAGGADTQYF

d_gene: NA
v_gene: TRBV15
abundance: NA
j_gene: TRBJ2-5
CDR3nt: TGTGCCACCTCCAACTCACACCAAGAGACCCAGTACTTC
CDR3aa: CATSNSHQETQYF

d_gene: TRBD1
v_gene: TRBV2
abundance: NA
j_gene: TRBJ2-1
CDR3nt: TGTGCCAGCAGAAAATACAGGGGGGCCTACAATGAGCAGTTCTTC
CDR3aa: CASRKYRGAYNEQFF

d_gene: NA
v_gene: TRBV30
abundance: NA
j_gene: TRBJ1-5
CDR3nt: TGTGCCTGGAGTGAAAGCAGCAATCAGCCCCAGCATTTT
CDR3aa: CAWSESSNQPQHF

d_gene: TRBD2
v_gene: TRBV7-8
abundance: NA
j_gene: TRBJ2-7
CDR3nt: TGTGCCAGCAGCCCTAGACTAGCGGGAGGCCCCTACGAGCAGTACTTC
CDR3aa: CASSPRLAGGPYEQYF

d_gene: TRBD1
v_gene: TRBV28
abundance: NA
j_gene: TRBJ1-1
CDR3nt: TGTGCCAGCAGTTTGGGGACAGGGACGTGGAACACTGAAGCTTTCTTT
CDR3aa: CASSLGTGTWNTEAFF

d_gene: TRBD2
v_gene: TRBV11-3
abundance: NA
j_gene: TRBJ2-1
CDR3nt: TGTGCCAGCAGCCCGGGGGGTTACAATGAGCAGTTCTTC
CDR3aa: CASSPGGYNEQFF

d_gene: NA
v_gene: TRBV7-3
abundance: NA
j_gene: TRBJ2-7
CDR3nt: TGTGCCAGCAGCTCCAATCCCTACGAGCAGTACTTC
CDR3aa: CASSSNPYEQYF

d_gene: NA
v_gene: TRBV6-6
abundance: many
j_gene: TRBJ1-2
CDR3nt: TGTGCCAGCAGTCAAGGGATAAGGGGGAACTATGGCTACACCTTC
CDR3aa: CASSQGIRGNYGYTF

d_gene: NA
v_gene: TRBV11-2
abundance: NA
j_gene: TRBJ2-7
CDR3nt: TGTGCCAGCAGCTTAGTATTGGCGGTCGAGCAGTACTTC
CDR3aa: CASSLVLAVEQYF

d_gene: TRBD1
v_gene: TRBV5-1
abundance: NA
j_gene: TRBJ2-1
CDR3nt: TGCGCCAGCAGCTTGGGAGGGACAGGGAACAATGAGCAGTTCTTC
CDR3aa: CASSLGGTGNNEQFF

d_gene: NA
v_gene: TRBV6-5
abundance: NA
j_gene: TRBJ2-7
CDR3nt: TGTGCCAGCAGTTACTCCCGGGGGAGGTACGAGCAGTACTTC
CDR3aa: CASSYSRGRYEQYF

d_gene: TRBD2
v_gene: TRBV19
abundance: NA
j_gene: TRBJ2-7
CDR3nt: TGTGCCACTAGATTTAGCGGGAGCCTTAGCGGGGAGCAGTACTTC
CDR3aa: CATRFSGSLSGEQYF

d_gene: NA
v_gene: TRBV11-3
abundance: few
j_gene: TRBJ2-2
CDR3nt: TGTGCCAGCAGCTTAAACCCCCGGGAGCTGTTTTTT
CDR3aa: CASSLNPRELFF

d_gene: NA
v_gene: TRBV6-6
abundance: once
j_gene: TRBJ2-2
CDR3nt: TGTGCCAGCAGTTCGGGGAACACCGGGGAGCTGTTTTTT
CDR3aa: CASSSGNTGELFF

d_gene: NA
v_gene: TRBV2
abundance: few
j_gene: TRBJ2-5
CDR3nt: TGTGCCAGCAGTGAAGGAAGGGAGACCCAGTACTTC
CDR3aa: CASSEGRETQYF

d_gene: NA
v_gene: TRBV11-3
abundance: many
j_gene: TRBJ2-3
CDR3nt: TGTGCCAGCAGCAGGGGGACGGAATTCACAGATACGCAGTATTTT
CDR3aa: CASSRGTEFTDTQYF

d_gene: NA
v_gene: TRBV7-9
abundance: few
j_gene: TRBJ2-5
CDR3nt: TGTGCCAGCAGTACTTACCTTCCTGGGACTTACCAAGAGACCCAGTACTTC
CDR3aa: CASSTYLPGTYQETQYF

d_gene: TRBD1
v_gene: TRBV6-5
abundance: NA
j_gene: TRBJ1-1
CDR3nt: TGTGCCAGCAGTTACTCCCGACAGGGGCGTGAAGCTTTCTTT
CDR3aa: CASSYSRQGREAFF

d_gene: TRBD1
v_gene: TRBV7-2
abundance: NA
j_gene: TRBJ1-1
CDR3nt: TGTGCCAGCAGCACGACAGGGGGCGTAACTGAAGCTTTCTTT
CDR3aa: CASSTTGGVTEAFF

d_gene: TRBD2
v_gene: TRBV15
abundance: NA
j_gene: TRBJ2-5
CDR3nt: TGTGCCACCAGCAGAAGACTAGCGGGAGGCGAGACCCAGTACTTC
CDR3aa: CATSRRLAGGETQYF

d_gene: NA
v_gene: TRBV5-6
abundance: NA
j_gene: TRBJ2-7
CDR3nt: TGTGCCAGCAGCTCCGGTATGGGCGAGCAGTACTTC
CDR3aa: CASSSGMGEQYF

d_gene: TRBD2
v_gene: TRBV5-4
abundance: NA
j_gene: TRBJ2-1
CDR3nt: TGTGCCAGCAGCCCCCGCGGGGGGGCGCCGGACAATGAGCAGTTCTTC
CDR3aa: CASSPRGGAPDNEQFF

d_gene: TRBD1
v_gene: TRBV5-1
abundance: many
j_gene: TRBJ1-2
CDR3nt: TGCGCCAGCAGCTTGGTCGCGGGACAGGGCTATGGCTACACCTTC
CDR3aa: CASSLVAGQGYGYTF

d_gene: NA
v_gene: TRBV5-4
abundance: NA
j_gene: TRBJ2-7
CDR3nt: TGTGCCAGCAGCTTACAGGATGGGTACGAGCAGTACTTC
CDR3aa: CASSLQDGYEQYF

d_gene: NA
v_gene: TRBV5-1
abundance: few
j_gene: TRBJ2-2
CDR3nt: TGCGCCAGCAGCTTGGCGGTAGAACTCACGAACACCGGGGAGCTGTTTTTT
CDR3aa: CASSLAVELTNTGELFF

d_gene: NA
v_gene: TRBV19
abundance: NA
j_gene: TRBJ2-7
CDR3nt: TGTGCCAGTAGTTCGGTTCGCTACGAGCAGTACTTC
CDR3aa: CASSSVRYEQYF

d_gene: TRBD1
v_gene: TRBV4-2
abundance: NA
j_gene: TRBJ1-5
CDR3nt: TGTGCCAGCAGCCAAGGGAGGGGACAGGGAAGCAATCAGCCCCAGCATTTT
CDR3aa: CASSQGRGQGSNQPQHF

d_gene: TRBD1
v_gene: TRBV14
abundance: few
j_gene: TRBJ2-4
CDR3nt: TGTGCCAGCAGCCCCCGGCCGGGACAGGGGAGAAACATTCAGTACTTC
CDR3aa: CASSPRPGQGRNIQYF

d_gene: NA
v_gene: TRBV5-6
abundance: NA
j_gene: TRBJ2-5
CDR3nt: TGTGCCAGCAGCTTGGGTAGCCCGGGCGAGACCCAGTACTTC
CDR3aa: CASSLGSPGETQYF

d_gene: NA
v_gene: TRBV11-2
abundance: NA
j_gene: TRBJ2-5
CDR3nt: TGTGCCAGCAGCCCTCGTAGGAGGGACCCCAGAGAGACCCAGTACTTC
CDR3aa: CASSPRRRDPRETQYF

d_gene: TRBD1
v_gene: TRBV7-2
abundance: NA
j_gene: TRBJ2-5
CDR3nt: TGTGCCAGCAGCCACAGGGACAGGGTGGAAGAGACCCAGTACTTC
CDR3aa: CASSHRDRVEETQYF

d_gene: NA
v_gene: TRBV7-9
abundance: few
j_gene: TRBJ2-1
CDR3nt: TGTGCCAGCAGCTTACAGGTTCTCTCCTACAATGAGCAGTTCTTC
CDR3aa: CASSLQVLSYNEQFF

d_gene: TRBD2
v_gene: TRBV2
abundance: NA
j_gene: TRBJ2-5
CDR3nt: TGTGCCAGAGAGACTAGCGGGAGGGAAGAGACCCAGTACTTC
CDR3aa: CARETSGREETQYF

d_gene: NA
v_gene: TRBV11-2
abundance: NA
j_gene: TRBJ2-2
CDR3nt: TGTGCCAGCAGCTTACTTCAGCGGGCACCCCGGGAGCTGTTTTTT
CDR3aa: CASSLLQRAPRELFF